The 21 T cell receptor beta chains given below trace back to one sample, sequenced in a study of blood T cells in healthy people across ages. Combining a sample-barcoded 5' primer with a J-beta primer mix, a second PCR ran for roughly 7 to 12 cycles. MiXCR, applied by TCRdb to the 5' RACE reads, yields one record per CDR3 protein. The table has about 780,000 distinct CDR3 sequences, 46% seen once. The specimen sequenced was blood. The origin of the receptors is an older man in good health.

This clonotype has a handful of counts. The V and J genes are TRBV3-1 and TRBJ2-4; D remains unclear. Germline V CDR1 and CDR2: LGHDT, YNNKEL (reference sequence). The CDR3 sequence is 15 residues long. V gave up 4 bases and J gave up 2 bases, with 12 bases separating them. CDR3 region: CASSRSFQSKNIQYF. The CDR3 DNA reads TGTGCCAGCAGCCGCTCATTCCAGTCCAAAAACATTCAGTACTTC.

In this sample, this clonotype turned up many times. CDR3 protein: CASSEAGGAYEQYF. CDR3 bases: TGTGCCAGCAGTGAAGCTGGGGGGGCCTACGAGCAGTACTTC. This chain uses TRBV2 with TRBJ2-7; 7 nucleotides agree with TRBD2. The CDR3 runs to 14 residues. CDR1 is SNHLY, CDR2 FYNNEI, per germline. J gave up 2 bases and V 0 bases, and 1 base lay outside the gene matches.

This clonotype was seen a few times. Since a much larger clone is just one base distant, this may be a read error. The rearrangement uses TRBV7-2 and TRBJ2-4, with TRBD2 identical over 7 bases. Germline V CDR1 and CDR2: SGHTA, FQGNSA. The V gene end was trimmed by 1 base and the J gene end by 3 bases; junction bases not matched to a gene: 3. The CDR3 extends over 15 amino acids. CDR3 residues: CASSLVAGDKNIQYF. The CDR3 nucleotides read TGTGCCAGCAGCTTAGTAGCGGGCGACAAAAACATTCAGTACTTC.

The rearrangement uses TRBV15 and TRBJ2-3; D not certain. Between the trimmed V and J ends, which lost 1 base and 7 bases, there was a span of 9 bases. CDR3 length equals 13 residues. CDR1 is LNHNV, CDR2 YYDKDF, per germline (reference sequence). This CDR3 reads CATSRGSSNTQYF. Written as DNA, the CDR3 is TGTGCCACCAGCAGAGGAAGTTCGAATACGCAGTATTTT.

This clonotype has a count of ten or more. The chain employs TRBV7-2 and TRBJ2-5; TRBD1 is a possible D gene (6 bases). The length of the CDR3 is 14 residues. V was pared by 5 bases and J by 5 bases, with 15 bases between. The germline V gene encodes CDR1 SGHTA and CDR2 FQGNSA. CDR3 residues: CASSPLGQGETQYF. The CDR3 bases are TGTGCCAGCAGCCCATTGGGGCAGGGGGAGACCCAGTACTTC.

The CDR3 bases are TGTGCCAGCAGCGCGACCCATAGGAACGAGCAGTACTTC. It encodes CASSATHRNEQYF. The V call is TRBV5-8, the J call TRBJ2-5; D remains unclear. The end of the DNA aligns better with TRBJ2-7, so the J call may be wrong. CDR1 and CDR2 from the germline V gene are SGHTS and YDEGEE. The length of the CDR3 is 13 residues.

The chain has TRBV28 and TRBJ1-4; TRBD1 matches at 7 bases. After removal of 4 bases from V and 8 bases from J, the junction contained 7 bases not matched to a gene. The CDR3 loop spans 14 amino acids. Germline CDR1 reads MDHEN; CDR2 reads SYDVKM. The CDR3 DNA follows: TGTGCCAGCAGTTCCCACAGGGGAGGCGAAAAACTGTTTTTT. Translation: CASSSHRGGEKLFF. Looking up the rest from reference TRBV28 and TRBJ1-4 gives the full variable domain: DVKVTQSSRYLVKRTGEKVFLECVQDMDHENMFWYRQDPGLGLRLIYFSYDVKMKEKGDIPEGYSVSREKKERFSLILESASTNQTSMYLCASSSHRGGEKLFFGSGTQLSVL.

This clonotype was counted a few times. The chain carries TRBV18 and TRBJ2-2; D is unclear. V was pared by 3 bases and J by 0 bases, with 8 bases between. CDR1 is KGHSH, CDR2 LQKENI, per germline. This CDR3 region has 15 residues. CDR3 sequence (DNA): TGTGCCAGCTCACCGCCGGCCGCGAACACCGGGGAGCTGTTTTTT. It yields the protein CASSPPAANTGELFF.

This clonotype was seen only a few times. The V gene is TRBV9, the J gene TRBJ2-5; D is undetermined. This CDR3 is built from 15 residues. Trimming removed 0 bases at V and 3 bases at J, with 12 bases between. Germline V gene lookup returns CDR1 SGDLS and CDR2 YYNGEE. In DNA, the CDR3 is TGTGCCAGCAGCGTAGGTTGGGCTGGGGAAGAGACCCAGTACTTC. Amino acid sequence: CASSVGWAGEETQYF.

This clonotype came up a few times. CDR3 loop: CASSISGRENNEQFF. CDR3 bases: TGTGCCAGTAGTATCAGCGGGAGGGAGAACAATGAGCAGTTCTTC. The chain has TRBV19 and TRBJ2-1; 10 positions agree with TRBD2. The CDR3 runs to 15 residues. Germline V gives CDR1 LNHDA, CDR2 SQIVND (reference sequence). Trimming at V came to 3 bases and at J to 5 bases, leaving 4 bases not matched to a gene.

This clonotype was detected ten times or more. The chain couples TRBV7-9 to TRBJ2-5; D is unclear. This CDR3 is built from 13 residues. The V end was cut by 3 bases, the J end by 4 bases, with 9 bases between. CDR1 SEHNR and CDR2 FQNEAQ come from the germline V gene (reference sequence). The CDR3 region has the DNA TGTGCCAGCAGCTTTAGGGTTAGAGAGACCCAGTACTTC. Translating it yields CASSFRVRETQYF.

This clonotype turned up a few times. CDR3 amino acids: CASSLQGPSGNTIYF. CDR3 DNA: TGTGCCAGCAGCTTACAGGGTCCCTCTGGAAACACCATATATTTT. The chain couples TRBV7-9 to TRBJ1-3; TRBD1 is a possible D gene (5 bases). Germline assignment: CDR1 SEHNR and CDR2 FQNEAQ (reference sequence). The length of the CDR3 is 15 residues. V was shortened by 2 bases and J by 0 bases, with 8 bases between the two germline ends.

The chain employs TRBV7-2 and TRBJ2-7; a possible D gene is TRBD2 (5 bases). V was shortened by 2 bases and J by 12 bases, with 17 bases between the two germline ends. The CDR3 is 13 amino acids. Germline lookup yields CDR1 SGHTA and CDR2 FQGNSA. The DNA for the CDR3 is TGTGCCAGCAGCTTATCGGGCGGAGGCCGGGGGTACTTC. This codes for CASSLSGGGRGYF.

The chain carries TRBV20-1 and TRBJ1-2, with D tentatively TRBD1 (6 bases). There are 12 residues in the CDR3. The germline gives CDR1 DFQATT, CDR2 SNEGSKA (reference sequence). Trimming took off 3 bases at V and 6 bases at J, with 11 bases between the two ends. The CDR3 region has the DNA TGCAGTGCTAGGGCCGGGGGCGATGGCTACACCTTC. Its translation is CSARAGGDGYTF.

The rearrangement links TRBV9 to TRBJ2-2; D may be TRBD1 (6 bases). This CDR3 contains 14 residues. V was clipped by 4 bases and J by 8 bases, with 15 bases between them. Germline V gives CDR1 SGDLS, CDR2 YYNGEE. This CDR3 is CASSRDTQTGELFF. The CDR3 DNA is TGTGCCAGCAGCCGGGACACACAAACGGGGGAGCTGTTTTTT. Complete variable domain (other parts from reference TRBV9 and TRBJ2-2): DSGVTQTPKHLITATGQRVTLRCSPRSGDLSVYWYQQSLDQGLQFLIQYYNGEERAKGNILERFSAQQFPDLHSELNLSSLELGDSALYFCASSRDTQTGELFFGEGSRLTVL.

Remarks on this clonotype: A much more abundant neighbour one base away suggests this may be a read error. The rearrangement uses TRBV6-6 and TRBJ2-7; D remains ambiguous. The J call may be wrong; the DNA end is better matched by TRBJ2-5. Germline loops: CDR1 MNHNY, CDR2 SVGAGI (reference sequence). CDR3 length equals 12 residues. The CDR3 nucleotides are TGTGCCAGCAACGACTGGGCCCAGACCCAGTACTTC. This gives the protein CASNDWAQTQYF.

This clonotype has more than one count but fewer than ten. The chain links TRBV5-6 to TRBJ2-7; D remains unclear. Germline CDR1 is SGHDT and CDR2 is YYEEEE. Trimming removed 0 bases from V and 2 bases from J, with 18 bases in between. CDR3 length equals 17 residues. The CDR3 loop is CASSLDLIIHITYEQYF. The CDR3 region has the DNA TGTGCCAGCAGCTTGGATTTAATTATCCACATAACCTACGAGCAGTACTTC.

V gene TRBV5-6 combines with J gene TRBJ2-1; D unresolved. V dropped 3 bases and J dropped 0 bases, with 13 bases sitting between them. Germline V gene data show CDR1 as SGHDT and CDR2 as YYEEEE. The CDR3 length is 16 residues. The CDR3 sequence: CASSSPGVLSYNEQFF. The CDR3 DNA reads as TGTGCCAGCAGCTCCCCTGGAGTTCTCTCCTACAATGAGCAGTTCTTC.

The chain couples TRBV7-8 to TRBJ2-7; D possibly corresponds to TRBD2 (6 bases). Germline loops: CDR1 SGHVS, CDR2 FQNEAQ. V lost 5 bases and J lost 2, with 10 bases in between. The CDR3 covers 13 residues. Here the CDR3 reads CASSVIAAYEQYF. The CDR3 DNA follows: TGTGCCAGCAGCGTTATAGCGGCCTACGAGCAGTACTTC.

This chain connects TRBV27 to TRBJ1-6; unclear D gene. V was trimmed by 5 bases and J by 4 bases, leaving 9 bases between them. Germline CDR1 MNHEY, CDR2 SMNVEV (reference sequence). CDR3 length equals 14 residues. CDR3: CASSRADYNSPLHF. In nucleotides, the CDR3 is TGTGCCAGCAGTCGGGCGGATTATAATTCACCCCTCCACTTT.

This chain connects TRBV20-1 to TRBJ2-1; possibly TRBD2 for D (5 bases). Trimming took 3 bases from V and 10 from J, leaving 13 bases between them. The germline CDR1 and CDR2 sequences are DFQATT and SNEGSKA (reference sequence). The CDR3 spans 12 residues. The CDR3 sequence is CSASLSDYEQFF. The DNA of the CDR3 is TGCAGTGCTAGTCTTAGCGACTACGAGCAGTTCTTC.